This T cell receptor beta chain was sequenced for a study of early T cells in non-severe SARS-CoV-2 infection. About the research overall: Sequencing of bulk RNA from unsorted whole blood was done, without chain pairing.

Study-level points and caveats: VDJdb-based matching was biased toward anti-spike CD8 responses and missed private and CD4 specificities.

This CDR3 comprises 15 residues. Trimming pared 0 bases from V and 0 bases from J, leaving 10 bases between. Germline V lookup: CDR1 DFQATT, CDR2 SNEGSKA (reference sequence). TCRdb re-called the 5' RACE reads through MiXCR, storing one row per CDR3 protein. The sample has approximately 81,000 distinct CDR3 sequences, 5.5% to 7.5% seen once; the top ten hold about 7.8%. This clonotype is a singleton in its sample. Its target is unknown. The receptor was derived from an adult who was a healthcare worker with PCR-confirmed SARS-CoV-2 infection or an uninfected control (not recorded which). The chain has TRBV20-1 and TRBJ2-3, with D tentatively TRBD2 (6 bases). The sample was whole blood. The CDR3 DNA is TGCAGTGCTAGAGACATAGCGGCTAGCACAGATACGCAGTATTTT. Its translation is CSARDIAASTDTQYF.